This record covers a single TCR beta chain. This sample was taken from a study of technical replicates of blood from a handful of donors. J lost 4 bases, V lost 0 bases, and 6 bases had no gene match. Germline V gene lookup returns CDR1 MNHEY and CDR2 SMNVEV (reference sequence). This CDR3 has 16 amino acids. Clones were sequenced by immunoSEQ multiplex PCR, and TCRdb holds only the in-frame ones, with some missing. The sample holds fewer than 110,000 clones, roughly 95% seen once. The J gene is TRBJ2-1, the V gene TRBV27, with 7 bases lining up with TRBD2. Sequencing was performed on T cells isolated from PBMCs. This clonotype originated in a human donor in good health. CDR3 in DNA: TGTGCCAGCAGTTTATCATTGCGGGAGCGTTACAATGAGCAGTTCTTC. Amino acid sequence: CASSLSLRERYNEQFF.